This T cell receptor beta chain comes out of a study of CD8+ T cells in alopecia areata. Study-wide results and limits: Normal-skin resident alphabeta T cells also appear among scalp sample sequences.

Sequencing used cDNA as its template, made by extracting RNA and reverse transcribing it. Generated by immunoSEQ multiplex PCR, the TCRdb table keeps only in-frame clones and is missing some. The table shows about 110,000 clones, with 55% to 70% occurring only once. V lost 6 bases to trimming and J lost 0 bases, with 11 bases between them. The CDR3 is 13 amino acids. Germline assignment: CDR1 SQVTM and CDR2 ANQGSEA. This clone was seen a few times. Its antigen remains unknown. Sorting from PBMCs produced CD4+ and CD8+ T cells. The TCR sequence derives from a human donor with alopecia areata. This rearrangement joins TRBV29-1 to TRBJ2-5; D uncertain. Sequencing was performed on NKG2D-low CD8+ T cells sorted from blood. CDR3 amino acids: CSVTPENQETQYF. In nucleotides, the CDR3 is TGCAGCGTCACACCGGAGAACCAAGAGACCCAGTACTTC. Full variable domain (rest looked up from reference TRBV29-1 and TRBJ2-5): SAVISQKPSRDICQRGTSLTIQCQVDSQVTMMFWYRQQPGQSLTLIATANQGSEATYESGFVIDKFPISRPNLTFSTLTVSNMSPEDSSIYLCSVTPENQETQYFGPGTRLLVL.